These 17 T cell receptor beta chains originate from one sample sequenced in a study of post-analysis software for immune sequencing data. Unique molecular identifiers were carried by the TCR beta cDNA libraries. One entry per CDR3 protein results from TCRdb running MiXCR on the PCR reads. This table has about 540,000 distinct CDR3 sequences, around 36% appearing once. No antigens are known for them. Broader study findings: Patients had higher frequencies than controls of five or six TRBV segments, including TRBV5-6, TRBV5-1 and TRBV20-1.

The sequencing input was blood. These TCRs come from a girl aged 2-17 years with multiple sclerosis.

This clonotype was recorded a few times. The chain carries TRBV6-6 and TRBJ2-3; TRBD1 is a possible D gene (6 bases). The V gene's germline CDR1 is MNHNY and CDR2 SVGAGI (reference sequence). Trimming left V 7 bases short and J 5 bases short, with 16 bases between. The CDR3 contains 14 residues. Here the CDR3 DNA reads TGTGCCAGCACCAAAGGGGACAATCGAGATACGCAGTATTTT. Translation gives CASTKGDNRDTQYF.

The genes are TRBV3-1 and TRBJ2-5, with D possibly being TRBD2 (5 bases). This CDR3 has 14 residues. Between the trimmed V and J ends, which lost 4 bases and 5 bases, there was a span of 14 bases. The germline V gene has CDR1 LGHDT and CDR2 YNNKEL (reference sequence). CDR3 loop: CASSLPGYRETQYF. The CDR3, as DNA: TGTGCCAGCAGCCTTCCGGGATATCGGGAGACCCAGTACTTC.

Only a few counts were recorded for this clonotype. CDR3 sequence: CASSLGLPLRADTQYF. The DNA for the CDR3 is TGTGCCAGCAGCTTAGGACTACCCCTAAGAGCAGATACGCAGTATTTT. The rearrangement joins TRBV7-2 to TRBJ2-3, with a tentative D call TRBD2 (5 bases). This CDR3 has 16 residues. In germline, CDR1 is SGHTA, CDR2 FQGNSA. The V end lost 1 base, the J end lost 4 bases, and 15 bases lay between the germline ends.

This clonotype has more than one count but fewer than ten. The chain recombines TRBV20-1 with TRBJ2-3; TRBD1 matches 7 bases. V was clipped by 5 bases and J by 4 bases; unmatched bases: 12. There are 15 residues in the CDR3. CDR1 DFQATT and CDR2 SNEGSKA come from the germline V gene (reference sequence). CDR3 protein: CSALIRDSASDTQYF. Here the CDR3 DNA reads TGCAGTGCTCTCATCCGGGACAGCGCCTCAGATACGCAGTATTTT.

V and J are TRBV7-2 and TRBJ2-1, with 12 bases fitting TRBD2. Germline CDR1 reads SGHTA; CDR2 reads FQGNSA. The CDR3 extends over 13 amino acids. V shed 5 bases and J 13 bases; nucleotides not matched to a gene: 6. CDR3 amino acids: CASSTRTSGAQFF. CDR3 in DNA: TGTGCCAGCAGCACCCGGACTAGCGGGGCCCAGTTCTTC.

This clonotype was found a few times. Just one base apart from a much larger clone, this may be a read error. V gene TRBV10-3 combines with J gene TRBJ2-3; D is perhaps TRBD2 (6 bases). Looked up from germline, CDR1 is ENHRY and CDR2 is SYGVKD. This CDR3 region has 14 residues. The CDR3 spells CAMSAGLGGGTQYF. In nucleotides, the CDR3 is TGTGCCATGAGTGCAGGGTTGGGAGGAGGTACGCAGTATTTT.

This rearrangement joins TRBV4-1 to TRBJ1-6, with 9 nucleotides matching TRBD1. CDR3 size: 17 residues. Per germline, CDR1 MGHRA and CDR2 YSYEKL. The trim removed 4 bases at V and 4 bases at J, leaving 8 bases unmatched. CDR3 amino acids: CASSPMGQGRYNSPLHF. For the CDR3, the DNA is TGCGCCAGCAGCCCGATGGGACAGGGTCGGTATAATTCACCCCTCCACTTT.

The chain carries TRBV12-3 or TRBV12-4 and TRBJ2-2, with 8 bases that match TRBD1. The CDR3 consists of 15 residues. After removal of 7 bases from V and 6 bases from J, the junction contained 10 bases not matched to a gene. The CDR3 DNA sequence: TGTGCCAGCAACCCGGACAGGGCAGTGTCCGGGGAGCTGTTTTTT. Amino acids: CASNPDRAVSGELFF.

The V gene is TRBV10-3, the J gene TRBJ2-1; 8 bases fit TRBD1. V trimming: 3 bases; J trimming: 4 bases; junction bases outside the gene matches: 11. The germline CDR1 and CDR2 sequences are ENHRY and SYGVKD. CDR3 length: 17 amino acids. The CDR3 is CAISDLKGQGLYNEQFF. Written as DNA, the CDR3 is TGTGCCATCAGTGACCTGAAAGGACAGGGCTTGTACAATGAGCAGTTCTTC.

The sample holds a few counts of this clonotype. The CDR3 sequence is CASSYQQGRVAKNIQYF. The CDR3 coding sequence is TGTGCCAGCAGTTATCAGCAGGGAAGAGTAGCCAAAAACATTCAGTACTTC. The V call is TRBV6-2 or TRBV6-3, the J call TRBJ2-4, with D tentatively TRBD1 (5 bases). Trimming took 3 bases from V and 0 from J, leaving 15 bases between them. CDR1 MNHEY and CDR2 SVGEGT come from the germline V gene. The CDR3 runs 17 residues.

The chain is built from TRBV20-1 and TRBJ2-5; a possible D gene is TRBD2 (5 bases). The CDR3 sequence is 12 residues long. CDR1 is DFQATT, CDR2 SNEGSKA, per germline (reference sequence). With 5 bases removed from V and 11 bases from J, the gap between germline ends came to 18 bases. The CDR3 DNA reads as TGCAGTGCTTCAAGGACTCGTAGGGAGCAGTACTTC. Its protein is CSASRTRREQYF.

The chain joins TRBV7-2 to TRBJ1-5, with 8 bases matching TRBD1. Germline V gene data show CDR1 as SGHTA and CDR2 as FQGNSA. The junction had 12 bases not matched to a gene; V was cut back by 5 bases and J by 6 bases. The CDR3 length is 16 residues. The CDR3 region is CASSPLRTGGLQPQHF. CDR3 nucleotides: TGTGCCAGCAGCCCCCTCCGAACAGGGGGTCTTCAGCCCCAGCATTTT.

This chain uses TRBV20-1 with TRBJ2-1, with D perhaps given as TRBD1 or TRBD2 (5 bases each). This CDR3 is 14 amino acids long. V lost 0 bases and J 10 bases, leaving 16 bases between the germline ends. The germline gives CDR1 DFQATT, CDR2 SNEGSKA (reference sequence). In nucleotides, the CDR3 is TGCAGTGCTAGAGATGGGGCGAGGGGCGAAGAGCAGTTCTTC. It is translated as CSARDGARGEEQFF.

Many counts were recorded for this clonotype. The rearrangement uses TRBV6-5 and TRBJ1-2; tentative D call: TRBD1 (5 bases). Germline loops: CDR1 MNHEY, CDR2 SVGAGI. The CDR3 is 12 amino acids. V shed 3 bases and J shed 8 bases, with 10 bases lying between them. This chain's CDR3 is CASSYAGGGYTF. The CDR3 DNA follows: TGTGCCAGCAGTTATGCCGGGGGAGGCTACACCTTC.

The chain recombines TRBV2 with TRBJ2-7; 7 nucleotides match TRBD1. Germline V gene sequence: CDR1 SNHLY, CDR2 FYNNEI. The CDR3 extends over 14 amino acids. J gave up 5 bases and V 6 bases, and 10 bases lay outside the gene matches. The CDR3 reads CASRKTDRVNEQYF. The CDR3 DNA sequence: TGTGCCAGCAGGAAGACCGACAGGGTGAACGAGCAGTACTTC.

There are a few counts of this clonotype. CDR3 bases: TGTGCCAGCGGGAAGTCCGGGCCACAAGAGACCCAGTACTTC. Translated: CASGKSGPQETQYF. The V gene is TRBV6-1, the J gene TRBJ2-5; D ambiguous. V lost 8 bases to trimming and J lost 2 bases, with 15 bases between them. The CDR3 spans 14 residues. The germline gives CDR1 MNHNS, CDR2 SASEGT.

This clonotype was observed a handful of times. The chain employs TRBV29-1 and TRBJ1-1; D not certain. V was pared by 7 bases and J by 5 bases, with 17 bases between. Looked up from germline, CDR1 is SQVTM and CDR2 is ANQGSEA. This CDR3 spans 13 amino acids. The DNA of the CDR3 is TGCAGCGCCAAAACGGGTTCTCAAACTGAAGCTTTCTTT. Its translation is CSAKTGSQTEAFF.